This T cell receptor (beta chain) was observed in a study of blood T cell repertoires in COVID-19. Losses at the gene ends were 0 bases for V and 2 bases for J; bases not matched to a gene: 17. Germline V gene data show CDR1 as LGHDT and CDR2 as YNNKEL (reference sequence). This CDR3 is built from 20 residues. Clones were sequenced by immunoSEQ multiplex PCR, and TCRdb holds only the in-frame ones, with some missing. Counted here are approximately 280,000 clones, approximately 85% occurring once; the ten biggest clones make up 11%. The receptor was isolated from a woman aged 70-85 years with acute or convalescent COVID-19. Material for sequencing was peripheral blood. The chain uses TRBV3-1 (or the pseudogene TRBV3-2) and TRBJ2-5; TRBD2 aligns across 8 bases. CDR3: CASSQELELIRGGLQETQYF. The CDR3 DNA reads TGTGCCAGCAGCCAAGAACTGGAACTCATCCGGGGGGGCCTGCAAGAGACCCAGTACTTC.